The sample holds one count of the clone carrying this T cell receptor beta chain. In the source study's methods: For nucleated cells, counts were estimated from reference gene primer amplification. Produced via immunoSEQ multiplex PCR; TCRdb's table is partial and in-frame only. The DNA gave D and trimming, while V, J and clone size come from that table. Among over 200,000 clones listed, approximately 80% were seen once. In Cohort 3, a recovered donor had either two negative PCRs, clearance, or symptom resolution. This entry is derived from a study of blood T cell repertoires in COVID-19. Across the whole study: T cells, B-cell-depleted T cells, or PBMCs supplied cDNA or gDNA.

Material: PBMCs or T cells enriched from blood (not recorded which). This TCR was recovered from a man aged 60 to 69 who had recovered from COVID-19.

DNA of the CDR3: TGTGCCAGCAGCCAAGATTCGACAGGGGCAGGTGGCTACACCTTC. It codes for CASSQDSTGAGGYTF. The chain joins TRBV3-1 (or the pseudogene TRBV3-2) to TRBJ1-2, with TRBD1 identical over 8 bases. This CDR3 comprises 15 residues. V was clipped by 0 bases and J by 7 bases; unmatched bases: 7. Looked up from germline, CDR1 is LGHDT and CDR2 is YNNKEL (reference sequence).